The 11 T cell receptor beta chains below were found in one sample sequenced in a study of spatial heterogeneity in lung cancer. Time point noted: blood at routine non-recurrence follow-up after resection. No cells were sorted before sequencing. The whole RNA sequenced was extracted from tumor, nontumor lung or frozen PBMC. TCRdb redid the calling of the 5' RACE reads with MiXCR, one entry per CDR3 protein. The sample lists around 27,000 distinct CDR3 sequences; 6% were seen once. Specimen: PBMCs, collected at follow-up. The receptor source for this set is a male donor with early-stage non-small cell lung cancer.

In the case of this clonotype: Since a much larger clone is just one base distant, this may be a read error. The chain links TRBV11-2 to TRBJ2-1; D possibly uses TRBD1 or TRBD2 (5 bases each). Germline loops: CDR1 SGHAT, CDR2 FQNNGV. The ends were cut back, 0 bases at V and 9 bases at J, with 9 bases in the middle. The CDR3 spans 13 residues. Written as DNA, the CDR3 is TGTGCCAGCAGCTTAGATGGGGGACGTGAGCAGTTCTTC. Translating it yields CASSLDGGREQFF.

This clonotype was observed a few times. The V and J genes are TRBV7-2 and TRBJ2-7, with TRBD1 matching 7 bases. In germline, CDR1 is SGHTA, CDR2 FQGNSA. Losses at the gene ends were 5 bases for V and 5 bases for J; bases not matched to a gene: 18. CDR3 length: 17 residues. The CDR3 spells CASSPTLQWGQLNEQYF. The CDR3 DNA sequence: TGTGCCAGCAGCCCCACACTCCAATGGGGACAGTTGAACGAGCAGTACTTC.

Ten or more counts support this clonotype. The rearrangement links TRBV6-2 or TRBV6-3 to TRBJ2-7; possible D gene TRBD2, 6 bases. The V gene's germline CDR1 is MNHEY and CDR2 SVGEGT. V was clipped by 10 bases and J by 1 base, with 14 bases between them. The CDR3 runs to 13 residues. The CDR3 loop is CAIRDSASYEQYF. The CDR3, as DNA: TGTGCCATCCGGGACTCCGCTTCCTACGAGCAGTACTTC.

The table lists this clonotype with many counts. This chain connects TRBV30 to TRBJ1-6; TRBD1 is a possible D gene (6 bases). Germline CDR1 and CDR2: GTSNPN and SVGIG (reference sequence). The CDR3 spans 14 residues. Trimming pared 8 bases from V and 8 bases from J, leaving 19 bases between. The CDR3 protein is CAAAISQGHSPLHF. CDR3 sequence (DNA): TGTGCCGCCGCTATCTCACAGGGTCATTCACCCCTCCACTTT.

This clonotype has a count of ten or more. CDR3 coding DNA: TGTGCCAGTCTCCCTACTAGCGGGGGACTTAACACCGGGGAGCTGTTTTTT. Protein: CASLPTSGGLNTGELFF. The chain uses TRBV6-5 and TRBJ2-2; 11 nucleotides agree with TRBD2. After removal of 9 bases from V and 2 bases from J, the junction contained 11 bases not matched to a gene. This CDR3 contains 17 residues. Germline assignment: CDR1 MNHEY and CDR2 SVGAGI.

This clonotype came up many times. The V gene is TRBV12-3 or TRBV12-4, the J gene TRBJ2-5; 10 nucleotides line up with TRBD2. The CDR3 contains 15 residues. V trimming: 6 bases; J trimming: 2 bases; junction bases outside the gene matches: 6. The CDR3 coding sequence is TGTGCCAGCAGAAATAGCGGGGGGATGCAAGAGACCCAGTACTTC. Translation: CASRNSGGMQETQYF.

This clonotype was recorded at least ten times. The chain carries TRBV5-4 and TRBJ2-7; D is undetermined. Looked up from germline, CDR1 is SGHNT and CDR2 is YYREEE (reference sequence). Trimming removed 3 bases at V and 2 bases at J, with 3 bases between. The CDR3 is made up of 11 amino acids. This CDR3 reads CASSSPYEQYF. CDR3 in DNA: TGTGCCAGCAGCTCTCCCTACGAGCAGTACTTC. The full variable domain, rest sourced from reference TRBV5-4 and TRBJ2-7, is ETGVTQSPTHLIKTRGQQVTLRCSSQSGHNTVSWYQQALGQGPQFIFQYYREEENGRGNFPPRFSGLQFPNYSSELNVNALELDDSALYLCASSSPYEQYFGPGTRLTVT.

V gene TRBV5-1 combines with J gene TRBJ2-1; the D gene could be TRBD1 or TRBD2 (5 bases each). Germline V lookup: CDR1 SGHRS, CDR2 YFSETQ. CDR3 length equals 15 residues. V was pared by 0 bases and J by 5 bases, with 12 bases between. CDR3 nucleotide sequence: TGCGCCAGCAGCTTGGTCGTAGGGACGGACAATGAGCAGTTCTTC. It translates to CASSLVVGTDNEQFF. The whole variable domain, remainder taken from reference TRBV5-1 and TRBJ2-1, is KAGVTQTPRYLIKTRGQQVTLSCSPISGHRSVSWYQQTPGQGLQFLFEYFSETQRNKGNFPGRFSGRQFSNSRSEMNVSTLELGDSALYLCASSLVVGTDNEQFFGPGTRLTVL.

This clonotype has a count of ten or more. The chain combines TRBV19 with TRBJ2-1; no clear D. The germline CDR1 and CDR2 sequences are LNHDA and SQIVND (reference sequence). Trimming removed 2 bases from V and 5 bases from J, with 13 bases in between. CDR3 length: 15 residues. CDR3 sequence: CASSISLTPHNEQFF. As DNA, the CDR3 is TGTGCCAGTAGTATAAGTCTTACCCCCCACAATGAGCAGTTCTTC.

V and J are TRBV5-1 and TRBJ2-2; D is uncertain. The V and J ends lost 4 bases and 0 bases respectively, with 7 bases between them. Germline assignment: CDR1 SGHRS and CDR2 YFSETQ. This CDR3 has 14 residues. CDR3 residues: CASSTYANTGELFF. CDR3 in DNA: TGCGCCAGCAGCACGTACGCGAACACCGGGGAGCTGTTTTTT.

This clonotype was counted ten times or more. The genes are TRBV6-2 or TRBV6-3 and TRBJ2-1; 7 nucleotides line up with TRBD2. J gave up 3 bases and V 0 bases, and 8 bases lay outside the gene matches. This CDR3 contains 17 residues. In germline, CDR1 is MNHEY, CDR2 SVGEGT. CDR3 sequence (DNA): TGTGCCAGCAGTTACTCAGGTCCGGGAGGAATCTACAATGAGCAGTTCTTC. Translation: CASSYSGPGGIYNEQFF.